The present entry profiles one T cell receptor (beta chain) with its context. The antigen is undetermined. The data stem from a study of cytomegalovirus exposure and HLA in healthy donors. The overall study: Out of 150 million to 200 million T cells, an earlier analysis found some 110 million unique TCR beta sequences in total. Overall study results and limits: Across HLA loci, a later analysis found differing TCR association rates, with DRB1 most and HLA-C fewest.

Germline V gene lookup returns CDR1 SEHNR and CDR2 FQNEAQ (reference sequence). Trimming stripped 0 bases from V and 1 base from J, with 10 bases between. CDR3 size: 15 residues. Primers included in the PCR were 60 Vbeta and 13 Jbeta primers. Produced via immunoSEQ multiplex PCR; TCRdb's table is partial and in-frame only. The sample lists approximately 100,000 clones, 60% to 80% occurring once. This clonotype originated in a man aged 55 to 70 in good health and CMV-seropositive. The chain recombines TRBV7-9 with TRBJ2-7, with TRBD1 as a possible D gene (6 bases). Input material: PBMCs. CDR3 nucleotide sequence: TGTGCCAGCAGCTTAGCGGGACACGGATCCTACGAGCAGTACTTC. The encoded protein is CASSLAGHGSYEQYF.